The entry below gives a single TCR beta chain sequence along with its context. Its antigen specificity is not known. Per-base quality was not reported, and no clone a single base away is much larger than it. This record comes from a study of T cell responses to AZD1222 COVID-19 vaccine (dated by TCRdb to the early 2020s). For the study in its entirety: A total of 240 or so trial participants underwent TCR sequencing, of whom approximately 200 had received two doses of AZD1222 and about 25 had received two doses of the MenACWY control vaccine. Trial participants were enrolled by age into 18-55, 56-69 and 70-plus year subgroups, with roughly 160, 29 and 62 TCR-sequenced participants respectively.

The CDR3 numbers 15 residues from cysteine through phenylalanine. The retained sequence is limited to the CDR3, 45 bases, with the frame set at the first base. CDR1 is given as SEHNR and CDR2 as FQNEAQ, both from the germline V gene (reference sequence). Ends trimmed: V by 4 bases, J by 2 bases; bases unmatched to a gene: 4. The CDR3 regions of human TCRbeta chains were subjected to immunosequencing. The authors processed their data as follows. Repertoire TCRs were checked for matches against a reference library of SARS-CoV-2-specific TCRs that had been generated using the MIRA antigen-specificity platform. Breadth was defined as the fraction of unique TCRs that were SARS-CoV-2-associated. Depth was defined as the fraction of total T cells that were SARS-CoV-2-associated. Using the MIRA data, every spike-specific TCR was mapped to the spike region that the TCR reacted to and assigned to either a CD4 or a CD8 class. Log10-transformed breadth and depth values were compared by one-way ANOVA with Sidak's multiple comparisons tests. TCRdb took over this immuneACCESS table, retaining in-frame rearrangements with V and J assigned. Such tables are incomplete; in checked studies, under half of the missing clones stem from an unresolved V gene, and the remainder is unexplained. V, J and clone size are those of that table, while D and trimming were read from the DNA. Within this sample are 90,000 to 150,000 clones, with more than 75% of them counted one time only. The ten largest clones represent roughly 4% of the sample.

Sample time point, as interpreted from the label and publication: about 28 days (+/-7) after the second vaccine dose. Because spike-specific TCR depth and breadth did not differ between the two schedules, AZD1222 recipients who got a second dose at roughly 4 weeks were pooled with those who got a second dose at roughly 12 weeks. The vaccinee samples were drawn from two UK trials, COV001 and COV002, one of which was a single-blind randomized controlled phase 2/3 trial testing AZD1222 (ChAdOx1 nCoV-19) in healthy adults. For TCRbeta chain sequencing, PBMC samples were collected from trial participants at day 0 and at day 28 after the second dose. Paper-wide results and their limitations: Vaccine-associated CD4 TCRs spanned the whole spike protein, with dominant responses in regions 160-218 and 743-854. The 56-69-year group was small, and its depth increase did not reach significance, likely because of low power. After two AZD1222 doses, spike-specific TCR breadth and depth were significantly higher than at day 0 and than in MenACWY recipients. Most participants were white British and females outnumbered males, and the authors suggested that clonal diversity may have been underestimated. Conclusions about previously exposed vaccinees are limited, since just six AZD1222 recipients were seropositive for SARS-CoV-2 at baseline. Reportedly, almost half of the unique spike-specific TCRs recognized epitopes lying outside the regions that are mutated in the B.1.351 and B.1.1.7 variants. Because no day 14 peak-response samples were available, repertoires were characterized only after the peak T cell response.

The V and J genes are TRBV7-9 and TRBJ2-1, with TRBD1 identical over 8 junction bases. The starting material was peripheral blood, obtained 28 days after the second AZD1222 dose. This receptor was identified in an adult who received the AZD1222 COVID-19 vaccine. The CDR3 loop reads CASSSDRGTYNEQFF. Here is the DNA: TGTGCCAGCAGCTCCGACAGGGGAACCTACAATGAGCAGTTCTTC.